The 30 T cell receptor beta chains in this list originate from one sample, sequenced in a study of blood T cell repertoires in COVID-19. Libraries were prepared by immunoSEQ multiplex PCR; TCRdb keeps only in-frame clonotypes and omits some of them. The sample holds about 61,000 clones; around 77% are singletons and the top ten take about 20%. The sequenced sample consisted of peripheral blood. The origin of the receptors is a man older than 75 with active or convalescent COVID-19.

The CDR3 loop reads CASSQDSSPNEQFF. Written as DNA, the CDR3 is TGCGCCAGCAGCCAAGATTCGTCTCCTAATGAGCAGTTCTTC. V is TRBV4-3 and J is TRBJ2-1, with no clear D. Trimming stripped 0 bases from V and 7 bases from J, with 10 bases between. The germline gives CDR1 LGHNA, CDR2 YSLEER. The CDR3 consists of 14 residues.

V usage is TRBV9 and J usage is TRBJ2-1, with 8 bases that match TRBD2. The CDR3 is 15 residues long. The V and J ends lost 4 bases and 6 bases, in that order; junction bases with no gene match: 9. In germline, CDR1 is SGDLS, CDR2 YYNGEE. The CDR3 DNA is TGTGCCAGCAGCACGCAAGCGGGAGCTCTCAATGAGCAGTTCTTC. Translated: CASSTQAGALNEQFF.

The rearrangement links TRBV2 to TRBJ2-7, with a possible D match to TRBD1 (6 bases). V was pared by 8 bases and J by 5 bases, with 13 bases between. The CDR3 is 12 residues long. The V gene's germline CDR1 is SNHLY and CDR2 FYNNEI. As DNA, the CDR3 is TGTGCCAGCGGCCCCACAGGGCACGAGCAGTACTTC. It encodes CASGPTGHEQYF.

The V call is TRBV5-1, the J call TRBJ1-2; D is possibly TRBD1 (5 bases). CDR3 length: 16 amino acids. Germline V gives CDR1 SGHRS, CDR2 YFSETQ. V lost 5 bases, J lost 2 bases, and 19 bases lay in between. The CDR3 nucleotides read TGCGCCAGCAGACCCCTGACGGCAGGGCCGAACTATGGCTACACCTTC. Its protein product is CASRPLTAGPNYGYTF.

The CDR3 is CAWSTGGYEQYF. The CDR3 DNA sequence: TGTGCCTGGAGTACAGGGGGTTACGAGCAGTACTTC. The rearrangement uses TRBV30 and TRBJ2-7, with 8 bases that match TRBD1. Trimming at V came to 2 bases and at J to 4 bases, leaving 1 base not matched to a gene. Germline V gene sequence: CDR1 GTSNPN, CDR2 SVGIG (reference sequence). The CDR3 loop spans 12 amino acids.

The rearrangement links TRBV19 to TRBJ2-5; 7 bases fit TRBD2. There are 17 residues in the CDR3. Germline lookup yields CDR1 LNHDA and CDR2 SQIVND (reference sequence). The J segment lost 5 bases and the V segment lost 2 bases, leaving 14 bases of the junction unmatched. The CDR3 DNA reads TGTGCCAGTAGTATAAGAGGGCAGGGAGGGGTCGTCGAGACCCAGTACTTC. This encodes CASSIRGQGGVVETQYF.

This clone was seen a handful of times. The chain has TRBV7-9 and TRBJ1-6; 8 bases fit TRBD1. CDR1 and CDR2 (germline): SEHNR, FQNEAQ (reference sequence). V shed 7 bases and J 2 bases; nucleotides not matched to a gene: 13. CDR3 size: 18 residues. CDR3 nucleotides: TGTGCCAGCACCGGGGGACAGGAGCAGACCACCTATAATTCACCCCTCCACTTT. Its protein product is CASTGGQEQTTYNSPLHF.

This CDR3 reads CASSLMSSGSYNEQFF. The CDR3 DNA is TGCGCCAGCAGCTTGATGTCTAGCGGCTCCTACAATGAGCAGTTCTTC. This chain connects TRBV5-1 to TRBJ2-1; 7 bases line up with TRBD2. The length of the CDR3 is 16 residues. The V gene's germline CDR1 is SGHRS and CDR2 YFSETQ. V dropped 1 base and J dropped 0; count of bases not matched to a gene: 4.

The chain combines TRBV28 with TRBJ2-2; 11 nucleotides align to TRBD2. CDR1 and CDR2 from the germline V gene are MDHEN and SYDVKM. This CDR3 is built from 16 residues. The trim removed 6 bases at V and 2 bases at J, leaving 5 bases unmatched. CDR3 in DNA: TGTGCCAGCAGCCTTACTAGCGGGAGAAACACCGGGGAGCTGTTTTTT. Translating gives CASSLTSGRNTGELFF.

In its sample, this clone was seen a few times. The chain couples TRBV2 to TRBJ1-1; 7 bases are a match to TRBD1. Unmatched junction bases numbered 1, after V lost 0 bases and J lost 6 bases. Germline CDR1 reads SNHLY; CDR2 reads FYNNEI. This CDR3 has 13 residues. The CDR3 loop is CASSEARGAEAFF. DNA of the CDR3: TGTGCCAGCAGTGAAGCCAGGGGGGCTGAAGCTTTCTTT.

This chain's CDR3 is CASSYYGTGSSGANVLTF. The DNA for the CDR3 is TGCGCCAGCAGCTACTATGGGACAGGGAGCTCTGGGGCCAACGTCCTGACTTTC. J is TRBJ2-6 and V is TRBV5-1; 9 bases agree with TRBD1. Trimming cost V 3 bases and J 0 bases; bases outside gene matches: 7. The CDR3 runs 18 residues. CDR1 is SGHRS and CDR2 is YFSETQ in the germline V gene.

The chain is built from TRBV19 and TRBJ2-2; D may be TRBD2 (5 bases). Trimming removed 2 bases at V and 5 bases at J, with 9 bases between. Germline assignment: CDR1 LNHDA and CDR2 SQIVND (reference sequence). The length of the CDR3 is 14 residues. CDR3 in amino acids: CASSISRGTGELFF. The CDR3 nucleotides read TGTGCCAGTAGTATATCCCGGGGAACCGGGGAGCTGTTTTTT.

The rearrangement uses TRBV10-3 and TRBJ2-7; 9 bases are a match to TRBD1. CDR3 length equals 13 residues. In germline, CDR1 is ENHRY, CDR2 SYGVKD. V shed 6 bases and J 4 bases; nucleotides not matched to a gene: 4. CDR3 DNA sequence: TGTGCCATCAGCCCGGGACAGGGTTACGAGCAGTACTTC. The encoded protein is CAISPGQGYEQYF.

The chain employs TRBV7-9 and TRBJ2-3, with D possibly being TRBD2 (5 bases). With 5 bases removed from V and 0 bases from J, the gap between germline ends came to 6 bases. Germline CDR1 reads SEHNR; CDR2 reads FQNEAQ (reference sequence). CDR3 length: 13 residues. CDR3 sequence reads: CASSRGSTDTQYF. DNA for the CDR3: TGTGCCAGCAGCCGGGGAAGCACAGATACGCAGTATTTT.

The chain links TRBV28 to TRBJ1-5; TRBD1 matches at 9 bases. The V gene end was trimmed by 5 bases and the J gene end by 6 bases; junction bases not matched to a gene: 8. CDR3 length: 15 amino acids. Looked up from germline, CDR1 is MDHEN and CDR2 is SYDVKM. DNA for the CDR3: TGTGCCAGCAGTCCCGGACAGGGGATAGGTCAGCCCCAGCATTTT. Its protein product is CASSPGQGIGQPQHF.

This sequence joins TRBV7-9 and TRBJ2-3, with unresolved D. The germline gives CDR1 SEHNR, CDR2 FQNEAQ (reference sequence). There are 15 residues in the CDR3. V gave up 2 bases and J gave up 0 bases, with 9 bases separating them. CDR3 bases: TGTGCCAGCAGCTTATCCAGCGTTAGCACAGATACGCAGTATTTT. This codes for CASSLSSVSTDTQYF.

DNA for the CDR3: TGTGCCACCCGCCGCAGCGGGAATGCCTACGAGCAGTACTTC. Protein sequence: CATRRSGNAYEQYF. The rearrangement uses TRBV27 and TRBJ2-7; 7 nucleotides line up with TRBD2. The CDR3 consists of 14 residues. Germline values: CDR1 MNHEY, CDR2 SMNVEV (reference sequence). J gave up 2 bases and V 10 bases, and 11 bases lay outside the gene matches.

This clone came up a few times. The genes are TRBV7-9 and TRBJ1-5; 9 nucleotides match TRBD1. This CDR3 has 14 residues. J gave up 3 bases and V 5 bases, and 2 bases lay outside the gene matches. CDR1 and CDR2 from the germline V gene are SEHNR and FQNEAQ (reference sequence). The chain's CDR3 is CASSGTGPNQPQHF. CDR3 DNA sequence: TGTGCCAGCAGCGGGACAGGGCCCAATCAGCCCCAGCATTTT. The entire variable domain, with the rest obtained from reference TRBV7-9 and TRBJ1-5, is as follows: DTGVSQNPRHKITKRGQNVTFRCDPISEHNRLYWYRQTLGQGPEFLTYFQNEAQLEKSRLLSDRFSAERPKGSFSTLEIQRTEQGDSAMYLCASSGTGPNQPQHFGDGTRLSIL.

A few counts support this clone. This sequence joins TRBV7-3 and TRBJ1-1; 7 nucleotides match TRBD1. The CDR3 has 13 residues. Germline values: CDR1 SGHTA, CDR2 FQGTGA. Unmatched junction bases numbered 4, after V lost 5 bases and J lost 4 bases. As DNA, the CDR3 is TGTGCCAGCAGCCGACAGGGAGTCACTGAAGCTTTCTTT. This sequence encodes CASSRQGVTEAFF.

This chain uses TRBV6-5 with TRBJ1-3; no clear D gene. The CDR3 is 13 amino acids. Germline values: CDR1 MNHEY, CDR2 SVGAGI. Trimming took 6 bases from V and 0 from J, leaving 6 bases between them. The CDR3 loop is CASRAPSGNTIYF. As DNA, the CDR3 is TGTGCCAGCAGGGCCCCCTCTGGAAACACCATATATTTT.

This chain connects TRBV7-9 to TRBJ2-7; no firm D call. The CDR3 has 13 amino acids. Trimming shortened V by 2 bases and J by 1 base, and 6 bases separated the two germline ends. CDR1 and CDR2 from the germline V gene are SEHNR and FQNEAQ (reference sequence). CDR3 sequence: CASSLSSSYEQYF. For the CDR3, the DNA is TGTGCCAGCAGCTTATCCAGTTCCTACGAGCAGTACTTC.

The genes are TRBV5-1 and TRBJ2-7, with 7 bases that match TRBD1. The CDR3 has 17 residues. With V trimmed by 4 bases and J by 3 bases, 16 bases remained unmatched. Germline V CDR1 and CDR2: SGHRS, YFSETQ. The CDR3 nucleotides are TGCGCCAGCAGCCCGGACTTAACAGGGGCCGAGTTCTACGAGCAGTACTTC. Its protein is CASSPDLTGAEFYEQYF.

This chain links TRBV27 with TRBJ1-5; no firm D call. The V end was cut by 4 bases, the J end by 4 bases, with 11 bases between. The CDR3 sequence is 14 residues long. CDR1 is MNHEY and CDR2 is SMNVEV in the germline V gene (reference sequence). CDR3 residues: CASSSQYRNQPQHF. In DNA, the CDR3 is TGTGCCAGCAGTTCTCAGTACAGAAATCAGCCCCAGCATTTT.

The table lists this clone with a few counts. V usage is TRBV4-2 and J usage is TRBJ2-3; 9 nucleotides match TRBD2. The V and J ends lost 0 bases and 4 bases, in that order; junction bases with no gene match: 5. The germline V gene has CDR1 LGHNA and CDR2 YNFKEQ. The CDR3 is 16 amino acids. In DNA, the CDR3 is TGTGCCAGCAGCCAAGATAGGCGGGGGGGCGCAGATACGCAGTATTTT. Translating it yields CASSQDRRGGADTQYF.

To note about this clone: Relative to the germline gene, one junction end is altered; a read error may explain this. The rearrangement joins TRBV7-7 to TRBJ2-3; TRBD1 might be the D (6 bases). Germline assignment: CDR1 SSHAT and CDR2 FNYEAQ (reference sequence). This CDR3 contains 14 residues. This CDR3 is CASSLGQPTDTQYF. The CDR3 region has the DNA TGTGCTAGCAGCTTAGGACAGCCCACAGATACGCAGTATTTT. Variable domain in full (rest from reference TRBV7-7 and TRBJ2-3): GAGVSQSPRYKVTKRGQDVTLRCDPISSHATLYWYQQALGQGPEFLTYFNYEAQPDKSGLPSDRFSAERPEGSISTLTIQRTEQRDSAMYRCASSLGQPTDTQYFGPGTRLTVL.

V usage is TRBV5-6 and J usage is TRBJ1-2, with D unresolved. Germline CDR1 and CDR2: SGHDT and YYEEEE. V shed 0 bases and J shed 3 bases, with 12 bases lying between them. The CDR3 length is 15 residues. CDR3 loop: CASSLVPGRDYGYTF. CDR3 sequence (DNA): TGTGCCAGCAGCTTGGTTCCGGGGAGAGACTATGGCTACACCTTC.

V usage is TRBV18 and J usage is TRBJ2-1, with 12 bases aligning to TRBD2. The V gene's germline CDR1 is KGHSH and CDR2 LQKENI. The V gene end was trimmed by 3 bases and the J gene end by 9 bases; junction bases not matched to a gene: 6. CDR3 length: 15 amino acids. Written as DNA, the CDR3 is TGTGCCAGCTCACCCAGACTAGCGGGAGCGAGTGAGCAGTTCTTC. This gives the protein CASSPRLAGASEQFF.

CDR3 protein: CASSISTSGKETQYF. The CDR3 nucleotides are TGTGCCAGTAGTATCTCGACTAGCGGGAAAGAGACCCAGTACTTC. This chain joins TRBV19 and TRBJ2-5; TRBD2 agrees at 11 bases. CDR3 length: 15 amino acids. Germline loops: CDR1 LNHDA, CDR2 SQIVND (reference sequence). Unmatched junction bases numbered 3, after V lost 3 bases and J lost 3 bases. The entire variable domain, with the rest obtained from reference TRBV19 and TRBJ2-5, is as follows: DGGITQSPKYLFRKEGQNVTLSCEQNLNHDAMYWYRQDPGQGLRLIYYSQIVNDFQKGDIAEGYSVSREKKESFPLTVTSAQKNPTAFYLCASSISTSGKETQYFGPGTRLLVL.

The CDR3 here is CAWGRGSTEAFF. The DNA for the CDR3 is TGTGCCTGGGGGCGAGGGAGCACTGAAGCTTTCTTT. The gene calls are TRBV30 and TRBJ1-1; D gene uncertain. This CDR3 contains 12 residues. V shed 5 bases and J shed 4 bases, with 11 bases lying between them. Germline assignment: CDR1 GTSNPN and CDR2 SVGIG (reference sequence).

This clone was picked up one time. The chain employs TRBV9 and TRBJ2-3; possible D gene TRBD2, 6 bases. Germline V gene data show CDR1 as SGDLS and CDR2 as YYNGEE. The CDR3 consists of 14 residues. V was clipped by 2 bases and J by 1 base, with 8 bases between them. This chain's CDR3 is CASSVGTRTDTQYF. The CDR3 DNA sequence: TGTGCCAGCAGCGTGGGGACTCGCACAGATACGCAGTATTTT. Filled out from reference TRBV9 and TRBJ2-3, the complete variable domain reads DSGVTQTPKHLITATGQRVTLRCSPRSGDLSVYWYQQSLDQGLQFLIQYYNGEERAKGNILERFSAQQFPDLHSELNLSSLELGDSALYFCASSVGTRTDTQYFGPGTRLTVL.